Given below is one T cell receptor beta chain in context. Its cognate antigen is unknown. The V gene's germline CDR1 is MNHEY and CDR2 SVGAGI. The CDR3 consists of 15 residues. Between the trimmed V and J ends, which lost 2 bases and 7 bases, there was a span of 18 bases. The sample belongs to a study of cytomegalovirus exposure and HLA in healthy donors. Whole-study results and caveats: Most TCR sequences were uncommon, yet certain public TCRs appeared in many donors. The study recorded 150 to 200 TCR beta chains that were cytomegalovirus-associated.

Produced via immunoSEQ multiplex PCR; TCRdb's table is partial and in-frame only. The sample lists almost 75,000 clones, around four fifths occurring once. Sequencing input: PBMCs. The rearrangement links TRBV6-5 to TRBJ2-7; perhaps TRBD2 as D (6 bases). The source of this sequence is a man aged 25 to 40 in good health and CMV-seronegative. The CDR3: CASSYGGNVWREQYF. The CDR3 DNA sequence: TGTGCCAGCAGTTACGGCGGGAATGTGTGGAGGGAGCAGTACTTC.